A selection of T cell receptor beta chains follows, all from one sample in a study of blood T cell repertoires in COVID-19. Using immunoSEQ multiplex PCR, the repertoire was profiled, and TCRdb retains in-frame clones only, with some absent. The repertoire holds around 100,000 clones, 80% to 90% seen once, with approximately 4.2% in the top ten. Sequencing was done on a sample of peripheral blood. All receptors come from a woman in her forties or fifties with acute or convalescent COVID-19. CDR3s include the opening cysteine and the closing phenylalanine or tryptophan. Each record gives: CDR3 protein, CDR3 DNA, clone size, D gene, V gene, J gene. The D gene is left open where the match is weak. Size tells how often a clone was seen (once, few, many) or the class of an expanded clone, and some rows leave it out.

CDR3: CASSAQTDAYTEAFF
DNA: TGTGCCAGCAGCGCACAGACAGACGCATACACTGAAGCTTTCTTT
size: once
D: .
V: TRBV9
J: TRBJ1-1

CDR3: CASSLSQGLTEAFF
DNA: TGTGCCAGCAGTTTAAGCCAGGGTCTCACTGAAGCTTTCTTT
size: .
D: .
V: TRBV28
J: TRBJ1-1

CDR3: CASSPFSGSGNTIYF
DNA: TGTGCCAGCAGCCCTTTTAGCGGCTCTGGAAACACCATATATTTT
size: .
D: .
V: TRBV11-2
J: TRBJ1-3

CDR3: CASSKAGSWPEAFF
DNA: TGTGCCAGCAGTAAGGCCGGGTCCTGGCCTGAAGCTTTCTTT
size: .
D: .
V: TRBV7-8
J: TRBJ1-1

CDR3: CASSFLTGRNEQFF
DNA: TGTGCCAGCAGCTTCCTGACAGGGAGAAATGAGCAGTTCTTC
size: once
D: TRBD1
V: TRBV5-6
J: TRBJ2-1

CDR3: CASSPFSGSDGELFF
DNA: TGTGCCAGCAGCCCTTTTTCGGGGTCGGACGGGGAGCTGTTTTTT
size: .
D: .
V: TRBV7-9
J: TRBJ2-2

CDR3: CASSSPRRTGDYEQYF
DNA: TGTGCCAGCAGCTCCCCTCGGCGGACAGGGGACTACGAGCAGTACTTC
size: .
D: TRBD1
V: TRBV6-6
J: TRBJ2-7

CDR3: CASSLPGTGRFDEQFF
DNA: TGTGCCAGCAGTTTACCCGGGACAGGGAGGTTCGATGAGCAGTTCTTC
size: .
D: TRBD1
V: TRBV28
J: TRBJ2-1

CDR3: CASSPDSRSGELFF
DNA: TGTGCCAGCAGCCCGGACAGCCGAAGTGGGGAGCTGTTTTTT
size: .
D: .
V: TRBV11-3
J: TRBJ2-2

CDR3: CASSLTSGVYNEQFF
DNA: TGTGCCAGCAGCCTGACTAGCGGGGTTTACAATGAGCAGTTCTTC
size: .
D: TRBD2
V: TRBV2
J: TRBJ2-1

CDR3: CASSLATGAPTNEKLFF
DNA: TGTGCCAGCAGCTTGGCGACAGGCGCTCCAACTAATGAAAAACTGTTTTTT
size: .
D: .
V: TRBV5-6
J: TRBJ1-4

CDR3: CASSEGYSSYNEQFF
DNA: TGTGCCAGCAGTGAGGGCTATAGCTCCTACAATGAGCAGTTCTTC
size: .
D: .
V: TRBV2
J: TRBJ2-1

CDR3: CASSLFGPSRDRVYGYTF
DNA: TGTGCCAGCAGTTTATTCGGGCCGTCGAGGGACAGGGTCTATGGCTACACCTTC
size: once
D: TRBD1
V: TRBV27
J: TRBJ1-2

CDR3: CASVLAGADNEQFF
DNA: TGTGCCAGTGTACTAGCGGGGGCCGACAATGAGCAGTTCTTC
size: .
D: TRBD2
V: TRBV5-4
J: TRBJ2-1

CDR3: CASSLGWQNEAFF
DNA: TGTGCCAGCAGCTTAGGGTGGCAGAATGAAGCTTTCTTT
size: few
D: .
V: TRBV11-3
J: TRBJ1-1

CDR3: CASSIGAVPSYEQYF
DNA: TGTGCCAGTAGTATAGGGGCAGTTCCCAGCTACGAGCAGTACTTC
size: .
D: .
V: TRBV19
J: TRBJ2-7

CDR3: CAWSQNEQFF
DNA: TGTGCCTGGAGTCAAAATGAGCAGTTCTTC
size: .
D: .
V: TRBV30
J: TRBJ2-1

CDR3: CASGLTSPGQAYQETQYF
DNA: TGTGCTAGTGGTTTGACTTCCCCGGGACAGGCCTACCAAGAGACCCAGTACTTC
size: .
D: TRBD1
V: TRBV12-5
J: TRBJ2-5

CDR3: CASSQESSTSGGRGTQYF
DNA: TGCGCCAGCAGCCAAGAATCCTCGACTAGCGGGGGGCGCGGTACGCAGTATTTT
size: .
D: TRBD2
V: TRBV4-3
J: TRBJ2-3

CDR3: CASSFSGTVNTEAFF
DNA: TGTGCCAGCAGCTTTTCCGGGACAGTGAACACTGAAGCTTTCTTT
size: .
D: TRBD1
V: TRBV5-6
J: TRBJ1-1

CDR3: CASSPLQGRSTEAFF
DNA: TGTGCCAGCAGCCCACTACAGGGAAGGAGCACTGAAGCTTTCTTT
size: .
D: .
V: TRBV7-2
J: TRBJ1-1

CDR3: CASTLSHYTEAFF
DNA: TGTGCCAGCACCCTCAGTCATTACACTGAAGCTTTCTTT
size: .
D: .
V: TRBV12-3/TRBV12-4
J: TRBJ1-1

CDR3: CASSPGGNPYNEQFF
DNA: TGTGCCAGTAGTCCCGGAGGGAACCCTTACAATGAGCAGTTCTTC
size: once
D: .
V: TRBV19
J: TRBJ2-1

CDR3: CASSLKRTNQETQYF
DNA: TGTGCCAGCAGCTTAAAGCGGACTAACCAAGAGACCCAGTACTTC
size: once
D: .
V: TRBV7-3
J: TRBJ2-5

CDR3: CASSLGTRSTDTQYF
DNA: TGTGCCAGCAGTCTCGGGACTAGAAGCACAGATACGCAGTATTTT
size: once
D: TRBD2
V: TRBV6-2/TRBV6-3
J: TRBJ2-3

CDR3: CASSQDGGPYSNQPQHF
DNA: TGCGCCAGCAGCCAAGACGGGGGGCCGTATAGCAATCAGCCCCAGCATTTT
size: .
D: .
V: TRBV5-1
J: TRBJ1-5

CDR3: CASNQGGYEQYF
DNA: TGTGCCAGCAATCAGGGGGGCTACGAGCAGTACTTC
size: .
D: .
V: TRBV2
J: TRBJ2-7

CDR3: CATSAGELFF
DNA: TGTGCCACTTCAGCCGGGGAGCTGTTTTTT
size: .
D: .
V: TRBV19
J: TRBJ2-2

CDR3: CASSLGNRVLGYYTEAFF
DNA: TGCGCCAGCAGCTTGGGCAACAGGGTTCTCGGTTACTACACTGAAGCTTTCTTT
size: .
D: .
V: TRBV5-1
J: TRBJ1-1

CDR3: CASSEFAGGRNEQFF
DNA: TGTGCCAGCAGTGAATTCGCGGGGGGGCGCAATGAGCAGTTCTTC
size: .
D: TRBD2
V: TRBV2
J: TRBJ2-1

CDR3: CASSLPDQETQYF
DNA: TGTGCCAGCAGCTTACCAGACCAAGAGACCCAGTACTTC
size: .
D: .
V: TRBV11-2
J: TRBJ2-5

CDR3: CASSLQGYEQYF
DNA: TGTGCCAGCTCACTCCAGGGCTACGAGCAGTACTTC
size: .
D: .
V: TRBV18
J: TRBJ2-7

CDR3: CAISDLGSGDTEAFF
DNA: TGTGCCATCAGCGACTTAGGGTCGGGGGACACTGAAGCTTTCTTT
size: once
D: .
V: TRBV10-3
J: TRBJ1-1

CDR3: CASSQRGRGEQFF
DNA: TGTGCCAGCTCACAAAGGGGTAGGGGTGAGCAGTTCTTC
size: .
D: .
V: TRBV7-3
J: TRBJ2-1

CDR3: CASSLFGSGNTIYF
DNA: TGTGCCAGCAGTTTATTCGGGTCTGGAAACACCATATATTTT
size: few
D: .
V: TRBV28
J: TRBJ1-3

CDR3: CASSPRYDSYNEQFF
DNA: TGTGCCAGTAGTCCTAGGTACGACTCCTACAATGAGCAGTTCTTC
size: .
D: .
V: TRBV19
J: TRBJ2-1

CDR3: CASSEQETQYF
DNA: TGTGCCAGCTCAGAGCAAGAGACCCAGTACTTC
size: once
D: .
V: TRBV18
J: TRBJ2-5

CDR3: CASSSRQGRSGNTIYF
DNA: TGTGCCAGCAGTTCAAGACAGGGACGCTCTGGAAACACCATATATTTT
size: .
D: TRBD1
V: TRBV6-5
J: TRBJ1-3

CDR3: CASSLGQGEKLFF
DNA: TGCGCCAGCAGCTTGGGACAGGGGGAAAAACTGTTTTTT
size: few
D: TRBD1
V: TRBV5-1
J: TRBJ1-4

CDR3: CASSQAVSSYNEQFF
DNA: TGTGCCAGCAGCCAAGCGGTGAGCTCCTACAATGAGCAGTTCTTC
size: .
D: .
V: TRBV3-1/TRBV3-2
J: TRBJ2-1

CDR3: CASSSHADRGPQHF
DNA: TGTGCCAGCAGTTCGCACGCGGACAGGGGGCCCCAGCATTTT
size: .
D: TRBD1
V: TRBV6-2/TRBV6-3
J: TRBJ1-5

CDR3: CAWSVTGDGYTF
DNA: TGTGCCTGGAGTGTCACGGGGGACGGCTACACCTTC
size: few
D: .
V: TRBV30
J: TRBJ1-2

CDR3: CASTSGRSHEAFF
DNA: TGTGCCAGTACCTCAGGGCGTTCCCATGAAGCTTTCTTT
size: .
D: .
V: TRBV19
J: TRBJ1-1

CDR3: CASSYGQDGYTF
DNA: TGTGCCAGCAGCTACGGACAAGATGGCTACACCTTC
size: .
D: .
V: TRBV11-2
J: TRBJ1-2

CDR3: CASSLSSGGQPQHF
DNA: TGTGCCAGCAGCCTATCTAGCGGGGGTCAGCCCCAGCATTTT
size: .
D: .
V: TRBV3-1/TRBV3-2
J: TRBJ1-5

CDR3: CASSLEGRDTQYF
DNA: TGTGCCAGCAGCTTAGAGGGGAGGGATACGCAGTATTTT
size: .
D: .
V: TRBV7-2
J: TRBJ2-3

CDR3: CASSRTDSNQPQHF
DNA: TGTGCCAGCAGCCGGACTGATAGCAATCAGCCCCAGCATTTT
size: once
D: .
V: TRBV12-1
J: TRBJ1-5

CDR3: CASSRVRVNSPLHF
DNA: TGTGCCAGCTCACGGGTCAGGGTTAATTCACCCCTCCACTTT
size: .
D: .
V: TRBV18
J: TRBJ1-6

CDR3: CASSPLIGVNTGELFF
DNA: TGTGCTAGCAGCCCCCTGATAGGGGTTAACACCGGGGAGCTGTTTTTT
size: .
D: .
V: TRBV7-7
J: TRBJ2-2

CDR3: CASTTGTEPYEQYF
DNA: TGTGCCAGCACCACAGGGACAGAACCCTACGAGCAGTACTTC
size: .
D: .
V: TRBV21-1
J: TRBJ2-7

CDR3: CASSSSPIDSGRAADTQYF
DNA: TGTGCCAGCAGCTCGTCGCCCATTGATAGCGGGAGGGCCGCAGATACGCAGTATTTT
size: once
D: TRBD2
V: TRBV7-2
J: TRBJ2-3

CDR3: CASNLGVDQETQYF
DNA: TGTGCCAGCAATCTGGGCGTGGACCAAGAGACCCAGTACTTC
size: .
D: .
V: TRBV2
J: TRBJ2-5

CDR3: CASYYRGQGADTGELFF
DNA: TGTGCCAGTTACTACAGGGGCCAGGGGGCAGACACCGGGGAGCTGTTTTTT
size: .
D: TRBD1
V: TRBV27
J: TRBJ2-2

CDR3: CASSLSGGTGETQYF
DNA: TGTGCCAGCAGTTTATCAGGCGGGACAGGGGAGACCCAGTACTTC
size: .
D: TRBD1
V: TRBV27
J: TRBJ2-5

CDR3: CASSLDYTGEQFF
DNA: TGTGCCAGCAGCCTCGACTACACAGGGGAGCAGTTCTTC
size: .
D: .
V: TRBV7-9
J: TRBJ2-1